This T cell receptor (beta chain) was identified during a study of beta chain features in type 1 diabetes. This clone was observed a few times. What it binds is unknown. Per germline, CDR1 SQVTM and CDR2 ANQGSEA. After removal of 5 bases from V and 2 bases from J, the junction contained 7 bases not matched to a gene. The CDR3 runs to 15 residues. The single heparinised draw taken from each donor contained about 110 mL of blood on average. Sequenced material consisted of expressed TCRB transcripts (all of the isolated RNA was reverse transcribed). Sequencing was performed with immunoSEQ multiplex PCR; in TCRdb, only in-frame clones are kept and a portion is missing. The sample records over 90,000 clones, under 30% being singletons. Points from the study as a whole: Type 1 diabetes patients showed fewer insertions and more deletions at VDJ junctions. Comparison showed that naive, central memory and Treg TCRB repertoires appeared more similar among patients than among healthy donors. A moderate, significant TCRB CDR3 shortening appeared in type 1 diabetes across four CD4+ subsets.

The V gene is TRBV29-1, the J gene TRBJ2-1; 9 bases match TRBD2. Source material: central memory CD4+ T cells from blood. The receptor comes from a woman aged 18-29 years with type 1 diabetes. This CDR3 reads CSVRYSGGAYNEQFF. In DNA, the CDR3 is TGCAGCGTTAGATATAGCGGGGGAGCCTACAATGAGCAGTTCTTC.